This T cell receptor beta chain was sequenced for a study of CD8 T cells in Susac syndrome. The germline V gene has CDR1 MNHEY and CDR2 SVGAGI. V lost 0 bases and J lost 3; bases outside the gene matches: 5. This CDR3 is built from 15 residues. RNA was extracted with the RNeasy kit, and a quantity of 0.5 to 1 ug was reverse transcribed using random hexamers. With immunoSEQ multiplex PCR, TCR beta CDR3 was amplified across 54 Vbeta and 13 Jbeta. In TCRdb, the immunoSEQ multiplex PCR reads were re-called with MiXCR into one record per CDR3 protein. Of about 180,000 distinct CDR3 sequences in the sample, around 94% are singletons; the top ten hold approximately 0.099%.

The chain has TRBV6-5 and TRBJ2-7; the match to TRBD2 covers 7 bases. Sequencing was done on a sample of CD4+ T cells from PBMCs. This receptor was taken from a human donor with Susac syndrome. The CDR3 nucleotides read TGTGCCAGCAGTTACTCTCGGACGGGGGGCTACGAGCAGTACTTC. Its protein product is CASSYSRTGGYEQYF.